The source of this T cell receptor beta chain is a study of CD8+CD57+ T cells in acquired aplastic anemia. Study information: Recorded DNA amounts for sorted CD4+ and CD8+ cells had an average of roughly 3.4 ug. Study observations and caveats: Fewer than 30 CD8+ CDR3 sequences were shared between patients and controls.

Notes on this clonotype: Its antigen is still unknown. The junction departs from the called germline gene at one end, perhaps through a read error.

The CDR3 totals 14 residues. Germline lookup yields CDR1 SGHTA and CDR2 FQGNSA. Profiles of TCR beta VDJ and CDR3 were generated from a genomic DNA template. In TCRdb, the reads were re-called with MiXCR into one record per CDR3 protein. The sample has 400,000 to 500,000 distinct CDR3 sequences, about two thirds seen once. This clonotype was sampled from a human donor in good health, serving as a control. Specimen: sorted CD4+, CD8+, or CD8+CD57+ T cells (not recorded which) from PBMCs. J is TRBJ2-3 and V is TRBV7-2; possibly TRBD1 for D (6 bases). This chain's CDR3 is CASSQAGVTNQPQF. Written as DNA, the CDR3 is TGTGCCAGCAGCCAAGCAGGGGTTACCAATCAGCCCCAGTTT.